This passage covers 13 T cell receptor beta chains from one sample sequenced in a study of immune evolution from preneoplasia to lung adenocarcinoma. This table comes from immunoSEQ multiplex PCR, and its TCRdb copy is limited to in-frame clones, with some not included. The sample yields approximately 6,000 clones, around three quarters seen once. Sequences were obtained from FFPE lung adenocarcinoma in situ tissue. These receptor sequences come from a donor of 70 years or more with lung adenocarcinoma.

This clone was seen a few times. This chain links TRBV4-1 with TRBJ1-5; possibly TRBD1 for D (6 bases). The germline V and J ends were trimmed by 1 base and 6 bases, with 13 bases remaining between them. This CDR3 has 15 amino acids. Germline CDR1 and CDR2: MGHRA and YSYEKL. The CDR3 reads CASSQVVGALQPQHF. CDR3 DNA: TGCGCCAGCAGCCAAGTAGTGGGGGCACTTCAGCCCCAGCATTTT.

The rearrangement uses TRBV18 and TRBJ2-5, with no clear D. Trimming left V 6 bases short and J 1 base short, with 18 bases between. Germline CDR1 reads KGHSH; CDR2 reads LQKENI. CDR3 length: 16 amino acids. The CDR3: CASSPVGSSIQETQYF. The DNA of the CDR3 is TGTGCCAGCTCCCCGGTGGGATCAAGCATCCAAGAGACCCAGTACTTC.

The V and J genes are TRBV15 and TRBJ2-7; possibly TRBD1 for D (6 bases). Germline V lookup: CDR1 LNHNV, CDR2 YYDKDF (reference sequence). The CDR3 has 13 residues. With 5 bases removed from V and 3 bases from J, the gap between germline ends came to 11 bases. The CDR3 protein is CATSPQGVYEQYF. DNA of the CDR3: TGTGCCACCAGCCCACAGGGAGTCTACGAGCAGTACTTC.

The chain has TRBV28 and TRBJ1-2; D remains unclear. The ends were cut back, 2 bases at V and 6 bases at J, with 7 bases in the middle. CDR3 length: 12 residues. Per the germline V gene, CDR1 is MDHEN and CDR2 is SYDVKM. CDR3 in amino acids: CASSLLPNGYTF. In nucleotides, the CDR3 is TGTGCCAGCAGTTTACTTCCCAATGGCTACACCTTC.

This clone was observed a single time. The CDR3 bases are TGTGCCAGCAGCCACAGACAGGGGTCAGAGACCCAGTACTTC. Translation: CASSHRQGSETQYF. The V and J genes are TRBV11-3 and TRBJ2-5; 8 nucleotides match TRBD1. CDR3 length: 14 amino acids. The J segment lost 4 bases and the V segment lost 5 bases, leaving 6 bases of the junction unmatched. Germline CDR1 and CDR2: SGHNT and YENEEA.

This clone is labeled as hyperexpanded. V usage is TRBV4-2 and J usage is TRBJ2-5, with 9 bases fitting TRBD2. Trimming at V came to 3 bases and at J to 2 bases, leaving 7 bases not matched to a gene. Germline V gene data show CDR1 as LGHNA and CDR2 as YNFKEQ. The CDR3 covers 16 residues. The CDR3 sequence: CASSQGASGAQETQYF. The CDR3 coding sequence is TGTGCCAGCAGCCAGGGGGCTAGCGGGGCACAAGAGACCCAGTACTTC.

The rearrangement joins TRBV28 to TRBJ1-2, with D perhaps TRBD1 (5 bases). Germline CDR1 and CDR2: MDHEN and SYDVKM. The CDR3 extends over 15 amino acids. The V end lost 7 bases, the J end lost 4 bases, and 19 bases lay between the germline ends. The CDR3 reads CASIGGVGGPYGYTF. CDR3 nucleotide sequence: TGTGCCAGCATCGGTGGGGTGGGGGGTCCCTATGGCTACACCTTC.

This clone was recorded a few times. V is TRBV6-4 and J is TRBJ2-1, with a tentative D call TRBD2 (6 bases). Trimming took off 7 bases at V and 5 bases at J, with 15 bases between the two ends. The CDR3 covers 14 residues. Germline CDR1 MRHNA, CDR2 SNTAGT. The CDR3 spells CASKVVAANNEQFF. Written as DNA, the CDR3 is TGTGCCAGCAAGGTGGTAGCGGCTAACAATGAGCAGTTCTTC.

This clone was seen a few times. The chain is built from TRBV5-5 and TRBJ1-2; no firm D call. The CDR3 is made up of 15 amino acids. The germline CDR1 and CDR2 sequences are SGHKS and YYEKEE (reference sequence). V was pared by 0 bases and J by 8 bases, with 17 bases between. CDR3 nucleotide sequence: TGTGCCAGCAGCTTGGCCGGGCGGCGGAATATGGGCTACACCTTC. Translation gives CASSLAGRRNMGYTF.

This clone is classed as large. This chain connects TRBV6-6 to TRBJ1-2, with D perhaps TRBD1 (5 bases). This CDR3 is 11 amino acids long. Germline CDR1 is MNHNY and CDR2 is SVGAGI (reference sequence). The germline V and J ends were trimmed by 5 bases and 8 bases, with 9 bases remaining between them. The CDR3 region has the DNA TGTGCCAGCAGTCCAGGGAAAGGCTACACCTTC. Residues: CASSPGKGYTF.

This clone was observed once. The rearrangement links TRBV29-1 to TRBJ2-7; possible D gene TRBD2, 6 bases. V was cut by 6 bases and J by 0 bases, with 9 bases left in between. CDR1 is SQVTM, CDR2 ANQGSEA, per germline. The CDR3 totals 12 residues. CDR3 coding DNA: TGCAGCGTAATGACTAGCTCCTACGAGCAGTACTTC. Its protein product is CSVMTSSYEQYF.

The gene calls are TRBV13 and TRBJ1-1, with D unresolved. CDR3 length: 15 residues. Trimming pared 6 bases from V and 0 bases from J, leaving 14 bases between. Germline CDR1 PRHDT, CDR2 FYEKMQ (reference sequence). The CDR3 sequence is CASRPDGVLNTEAFF. Written as DNA, the CDR3 is TGTGCCAGCAGGCCAGATGGGGTGCTGAACACTGAAGCTTTCTTT.

The rearrangement links TRBV7-9 to TRBJ2-6; 8 bases agree with TRBD1. Trimming took 5 bases from V and 3 from J; bases not matched to a gene: 9. Germline-derived CDR1 and CDR2 are SEHNR and FQNEAQ (reference sequence). The CDR3 covers 17 residues. CDR3 in DNA: TGTGCCAGCAGCCCTACTCCAGGGGGCCTTGGGGCCAACGTCCTGACTTTC. Amino acids: CASSPTPGGLGANVLTF.